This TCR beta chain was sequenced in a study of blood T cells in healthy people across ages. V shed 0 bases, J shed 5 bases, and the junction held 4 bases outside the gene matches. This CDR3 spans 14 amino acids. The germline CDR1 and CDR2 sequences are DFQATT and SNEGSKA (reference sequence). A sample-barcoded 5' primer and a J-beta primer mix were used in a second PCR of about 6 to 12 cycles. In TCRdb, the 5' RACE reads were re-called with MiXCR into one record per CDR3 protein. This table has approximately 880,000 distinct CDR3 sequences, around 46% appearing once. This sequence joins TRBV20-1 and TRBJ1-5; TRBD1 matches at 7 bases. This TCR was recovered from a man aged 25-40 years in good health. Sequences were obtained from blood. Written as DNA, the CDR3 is TGCAGTGCTAGAGATCTGACAGGGCATCAGCCCCAGCATTTT. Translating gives CSARDLTGHQPQHF.